A single T cell receptor beta chain is shown here with its context. The antigen remains undetermined. This entry is derived from a study of T cells after yellow fever vaccination. Study-level background: SMART-Seq v4 Ultra Low Input served to prepare low-cell-number fractions.

Template-switching 5'RACE yielded the TCR cDNA; a universal primer site and UMIs were added in the process. From the 5' RACE reads, TCRdb called clonotypes with MiXCR, one entry per CDR3 protein. This sample has 250,000 to 300,000 distinct CDR3 sequences, with over 10% found just once. The CDR3 loop spans 13 amino acids. The V and J ends lost 1 base and 5 bases respectively, with 9 bases between them. Per the germline V gene, CDR1 is LNHDA and CDR2 is SQIVND (reference sequence). Whole-study results and caveats: The secondary response was weaker but peaked faster, day 5 versus 15. The booster response re-showed most primary clones: 95% to 96% CD4, approximately 85% CD8.

The J gene is TRBJ2-7, the V gene TRBV19, with D perhaps matching TRBD1 (5 bases). The input for sequencing was CD4+ T cells sorted from PBMCs, taken 45 days after the yellow fever booster vaccination. This clonotype was obtained from a man aged 30 to 45 who received the YFV17D yellow fever vaccine. The CDR3 DNA follows: TGTGCCAGTAGTATAGTGGCAGGGCACGAGCAGTACTTC. The encoded protein is CASSIVAGHEQYF.